The 10 T cell receptor beta chains given below trace back to one sample, sequenced in a study of spatial heterogeneity in lung cancer (dated by TCRdb to about 2019). Per the publication, the time point label means: sample taken at primary tumor resection. Without any cell sorting, TCR sequencing was performed on whole RNA extracted either from tumor and nontumor lung tissue or from cryopreserved PBMC samples. Libraries were constructed by 5' RACE. Sequencing instrument: NextSeq 500. TCRdb redid the processing of the public reads, applying fastp at Q25 and MiXCR, and retained in-frame beta chains. Identical CDR3 proteins give one entry, which carries the most common genes and DNA. Across this sample there are some 37,000 distinct CDR3 sequences, with 6.5% to 9% seen only once. The biggest ten clones account for roughly 28% of the sample. This specimen consisted of PBMCs, obtained at surgery. These receptors came from a male donor with early-stage non-small cell lung cancer.

The gene calls are TRBV21-1 and TRBJ1-1; TRBD1, the table's D call, lacks a check against the DNA. TRBV21-1 is deemed a pseudogene. The CDR3 is 14 amino acids. CDR3 sequence: CASSTRDRVTEAFF. The CDR3 nucleotides read TGTGCCAGCAGCACCCGGGACAGGGTCACTGAAGCTTTCTTT.

This clonotype was counted ten times or more. The J gene is TRBJ1-1, the V gene TRBV5-5; 7 bases map to TRBD1. Germline CDR1 reads SGHKS; CDR2 reads YYEKEE (reference sequence). CDR3 size: 13 residues. The DNA of the CDR3 is TGTGCAAACGGACAGGAGTCGAACACTGAAGCTTTCTTT. Residues: CANGQESNTEAFF.

This clonotype was picked up a small number of times. V is TRBV14 and J is TRBJ2-3; TRBD2 agrees at 7 bases. Germline CDR1 reads SGHDN; CDR2 reads FVKESK. The ends lost 4 bases at V and 2 bases at J; junction bases unmatched: 9. The CDR3 spans 16 residues. Here the CDR3 DNA reads TGTGCCAGCAGCCGTCTAGCGGAATATCACACAGATACGCAGTATTTT. Translating gives CASSRLAEYHTDTQYF.

This clonotype was observed at least ten times. The chain uses TRBV6-5 and TRBJ1-1; 8 bases match TRBD1. This CDR3 has 16 amino acids. CDR1 and CDR2 (germline): MNHEY, SVGAGI. V shed 0 bases, J shed 1 base, and the junction held 4 bases outside the gene matches. The CDR3 sequence is CASSYSVGQGNTEAFF. DNA of the CDR3: TGTGCCAGCAGTTACTCGGTTGGACAGGGGAACACTGAAGCTTTCTTT.

The rearrangement links TRBV6-5 to TRBJ2-1; D is possibly TRBD1 (6 bases). Trimming removed 7 bases from V and 3 bases from J, with 10 bases in between. This CDR3 contains 13 residues. CDR1 MNHEY and CDR2 SVGAGI come from the germline V gene. The CDR3: CASTPGVYNEQFF. The CDR3 bases are TGTGCCAGCACCCCAGGGGTCTACAATGAGCAGTTCTTC.

This clonotype appeared many times. The chain is built from TRBV12-3 or TRBV12-4 and TRBJ2-3, with 11 bases lining up with TRBD2. V lost 10 bases to trimming and J lost 4 bases; unmatched junction nucleotides: 4. There are 13 residues in the CDR3. CDR3: CATGLAGADTQYF. CDR3 bases: TGTGCCACCGGACTAGCGGGCGCAGATACGCAGTATTTT.

The chain links TRBV10-2 to TRBJ2-3; D is possibly TRBD2 (6 bases). CDR3 size: 14 residues. Germline V gene data show CDR1 as WSHSY and CDR2 as SAAADI. V was trimmed by 6 bases and J by 2 bases, leaving 12 bases between them. The CDR3 bases are TGCGCCAGCAGCCGGGACTTGATCACAGATACGCAGTATTTT. The encoded protein is CASSRDLITDTQYF.

This clonotype has a count of ten or more. V is TRBV7-2 and J is TRBJ1-6; 7 bases agree with TRBD1. The CDR3 sequence is 14 residues long. J lost 9 bases, V lost 3 bases, and 5 bases had no gene match. Germline-derived CDR1 and CDR2 are SGHTA and FQGNSA. CDR3 bases: TGTGCCAGCAGCTTTGACAGGGCAGGTTCACCCCTCCACTTT. Translating gives CASSFDRAGSPLHF.

In its sample, this clonotype was seen a few times. The V and J genes are TRBV5-1 and TRBJ1-2; tentatively, D is TRBD1 (5 bases). The V gene lost 4 bases and the J gene lost 2 bases, with 12 bases spanning the gap. CDR1 is SGHRS, CDR2 YFSETQ, per germline. CDR3 size: 14 residues. The CDR3 DNA reads TGCGCCAGCAGCGGGGACCAGAGGAACTATGGCTACACCTTC. This gives the protein CASSGDQRNYGYTF. The full variable domain, rest sourced from reference TRBV5-1 and TRBJ1-2, is KAGVTQTPRYLIKTRGQQVTLSCSPISGHRSVSWYQQTPGQGLQFLFEYFSETQRNKGNFPGRFSGRQFSNSRSEMNVSTLELGDSALYLCASSGDQRNYGYTFGSGTRLTVV.

Ten or more counts support this clonotype. V usage is TRBV7-2 and J usage is TRBJ1-6, with D possibly TRBD1 on 5 matching bases. Germline assignment: CDR1 SGHTA and CDR2 FQGNSA. V lost 4 bases and J lost 0, with 10 bases in between. This CDR3 contains 16 residues. CDR3: CASSWAGTSYNSPLHF. CDR3 sequence (DNA): TGTGCCAGCAGCTGGGCTGGGACCTCCTATAATTCACCCCTCCACTTT.